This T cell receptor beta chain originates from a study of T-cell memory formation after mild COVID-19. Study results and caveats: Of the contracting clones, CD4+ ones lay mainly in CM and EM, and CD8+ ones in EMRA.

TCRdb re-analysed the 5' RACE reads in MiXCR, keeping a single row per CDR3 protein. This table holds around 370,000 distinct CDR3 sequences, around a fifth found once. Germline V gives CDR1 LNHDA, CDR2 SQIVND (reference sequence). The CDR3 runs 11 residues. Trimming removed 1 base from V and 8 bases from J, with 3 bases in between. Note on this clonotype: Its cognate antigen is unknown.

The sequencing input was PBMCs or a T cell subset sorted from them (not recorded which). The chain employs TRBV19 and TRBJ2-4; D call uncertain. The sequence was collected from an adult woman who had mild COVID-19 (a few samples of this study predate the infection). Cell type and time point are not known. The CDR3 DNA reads TGTGCCAGTAGTATAGGGGACATTCAGTACTTC. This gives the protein CASSIGDIQYF.